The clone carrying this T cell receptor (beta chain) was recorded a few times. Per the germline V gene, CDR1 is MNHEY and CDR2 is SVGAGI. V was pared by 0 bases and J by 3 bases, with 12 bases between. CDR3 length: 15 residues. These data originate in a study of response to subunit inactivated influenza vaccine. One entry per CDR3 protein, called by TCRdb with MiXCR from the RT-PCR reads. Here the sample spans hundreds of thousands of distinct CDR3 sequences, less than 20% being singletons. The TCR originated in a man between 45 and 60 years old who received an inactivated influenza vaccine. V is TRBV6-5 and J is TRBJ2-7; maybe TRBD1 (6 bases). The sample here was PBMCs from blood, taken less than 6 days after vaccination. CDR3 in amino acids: CASSYSGQPDYEQYF. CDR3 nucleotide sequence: TGTGCCAGCAGTTACTCGGGACAACCCGACTACGAGCAGTACTTC.